A selection of T cell receptor beta chains follows, all from one sample in a study of shared clonotypes between healthy human individuals. Data came from immunoSEQ multiplex PCR; TCRdb stores just in-frame clones and leaves some out. The table has around 980,000 clones, roughly 74% seen once. The material sequenced was memory CD4+ T cells from PBMCs. The receptor set was obtained from a young man in good health. Some clones in this sample may be carry-over from other donors' samples. The CDR3 runs from the conserved cysteine through the conserved F or W. The order of the fields is D gene, J gene, clone size, V gene, CDR3 length, CDR3 DNA, CDR3 protein. The D gene is left open where the match is weak. Not all rows give a size; the values are once, few, many and, for expanded clones, a class.

>-|TRBJ2-3|-|TRBV25-1|15
TGTGCCAGCACCGGGACGGAACATTTTGCAGATACGCAGTATTTT
CASTGTEHFADTQYF
>TRBD1|TRBJ2-7|-|TRBV5-1|14
TGCGCCAGCAGCTCGGGACAGGGGGCGTCTGAGCAGTACTTC
CASSSGQGASEQYF
>-|TRBJ2-7|once|TRBV10-1|13
TGCGCCAGCAGTCCGGGACAAGCCTACGAGCAGTACTTC
CASSPGQAYEQYF
>TRBD2|TRBJ2-7|-|TRBV6-7|16
TGTGCCAGCAGCATATCTTTTAGCGGGAGTCTCTACGAGCAGTACTTC
CASSISFSGSLYEQYF
>-|TRBJ1-2|-|TRBV19|13
TGTGCCAGTAATGCGAGATACAACTATGGCTACACCTTC
CASNARYNYGYTF
>-|TRBJ1-1|-|TRBV5-1|15
TGCGCCAGCAGGTTCCAGACAACAGCAAACACTGAAGCTTTCTTT
CASRFQTTANTEAFF
>TRBD2|TRBJ2-2|-|TRBV7-8|14
TGTGCCAGCAGGGGACTAGCGAACACCGGGGAGCTGTTTTTT
CASRGLANTGELFF
>TRBD2|TRBJ2-7|-|TRBV6-5|15
TGTGCCAGCAGTTACTTGTACGGGGGGGCCTACGAGCAGTACTTC
CASSYLYGGAYEQYF
>TRBD1|TRBJ2-1|-|TRBV14|15
TGTGCCAGCAGCCAAGATAGGACAGGGTACAATGAGCAGTTCTTC
CASSQDRTGYNEQFF
>TRBD1|TRBJ1-2|once|TRBV7-2|15
TGTGCCAGCAGCTCCACCGGGACAGGGGGCCGGGGCTACACCTTC
CASSSTGTGGRGYTF
>TRBD2|TRBJ2-3|-|TRBV19|13
TGTGCCAGTAGTAGGCAGACTAGCGGAGCGCAGTATTTT
CASSRQTSGAQYF
>-|TRBJ2-7|once|TRBV28|14
TGTGCCAGCACCCCGACAGTGGAGGGCGACGAGCAGTACTTC
CASTPTVEGDEQYF
>-|TRBJ2-7|few|TRBV28|14
TGTGCCAGCAGTACCTCCCGGGCTACCTACGAGCAGTACTTC
CASSTSRATYEQYF
>-|TRBJ1-5|-|TRBV5-1|14
TGCGCCAGCAGCTTGGGGGGATTCCGGGACACTAAACATTTT
CASSLGGFRDTKHF
>-|TRBJ2-3|-|TRBV27|13
TGTGCCAGCAGTTCAAACCCGGTCGGTACGCAGTATTTT
CASSSNPVGTQYF
>TRBD2|TRBJ2-1|-|TRBV18|17
TGTGCCAGCTCACCACAGACTAGCGGGGATTTATACAATGAGCAGTTCTTC
CASSPQTSGDLYNEQFF
>-|TRBJ2-1|-|TRBV7-3|13
TGTGCCAGCAGCTTTAGACAAAACCTGGAGCAGTTCTTC
CASSFRQNLEQFF
>-|TRBJ1-1|-|TRBV7-3|13
TGTGCCAGCAGCTTAACAGACAGCACTGAAGCTTTCTTT
CASSLTDSTEAFF
>-|TRBJ1-5|-|TRBV19|15
TGTGCCAGTAGTACTGGACAGTGGAGGAATCAGCCCCAGCATTTT
CASSTGQWRNQPQHF
>-|TRBJ1-1|-|TRBV19|15
TGTGCCAGTAGGGACGGTGCGGCGGCGAACACTGAAGCTTTCTTT
CASRDGAAANTEAFF
>TRBD2|TRBJ2-2|-|TRBV7-2|18
TGTGCCAGCAGCTTACCTCCTAGCGGGAGAGGGATCACCGGGGAGCTGTTTTTT
CASSLPPSGRGITGELFF
>-|TRBJ2-7|-|TRBV5-4|13
TGTGCCAGCAGCTTAGGATTTGCTTACGAGCAGTACTTC
CASSLGFAYEQYF
>TRBD1|TRBJ2-2|few|TRBV6-5|15
TGTGCCAGCAGGCGGGGGACAGGGGGCACCGGGGAGCTGTTTTTT
CASRRGTGGTGELFF
>-|TRBJ2-7|-|TRBV5-4|14
TGTGCCAGCAGCTCACCAGCTCTGTTATACGAGCAGTACTTC
CASSSPALLYEQYF
>-|TRBJ1-2|-|TRBV30|12
TGTGCCTGGAATACGAGGGGCGATGGCTACACCTTC
CAWNTRGDGYTF
>-|TRBJ2-2|-|TRBV5-4|13
TGTGCCAGCAGCTTATCCGGGGTCGGGGAGCTGTTTTTT
CASSLSGVGELFF
>TRBD2|TRBJ2-3|-|TRBV7-6|15
TGTGCCAGCAGCCCGACTAGCGGAGGCACAGATACGCAGTATTTT
CASSPTSGGTDTQYF
>TRBD2|TRBJ2-1|-|TRBV7-8|15
TGTGCCAGCAGCTTAGCCACTAGCGGGAGCGGTGAGCAGTTCTTC
CASSLATSGSGEQFF
>-|TRBJ2-1|-|TRBV30|15
TGTGCCTGGAAGGGTGGGGCAAGCTCCTACAATGAGCAGTTCTTC
CAWKGGASSYNEQFF
>-|TRBJ2-1|-|TRBV7-9|12
TGTGCCAGCAGCTTAGGTGTGTATGAGCAGTTCTTC
CASSLGVYEQFF
>TRBD1|TRBJ2-7|-|TRBV9|20
TGTGCCAGCAGCGTAGGAATCGTGTATCTGGGGGACAGCCAATACCACGAGCAGTACTTC
CASSVGIVYLGDSQYHEQYF
>-|TRBJ2-3|-|TRBV28|15
TGTGCCAGCAGTTTCCGGGGGGCCGGCACAGATACGCAGTATTTT
CASSFRGAGTDTQYF
>-|TRBJ2-1|-|TRBV30|11
TGTGCCTGGAGAGGGCGTTCCGAGCAGTTCTTC
CAWRGRSEQFF
>TRBD1|TRBJ2-4|-|TRBV28|13
TGTGCCAGCAGGGGACAGGGGGAAAACATTCAGTACTTC
CASRGQGENIQYF